This TCR beta chain was observed in a study of blood T cell repertoires in COVID-19. Study summary: PBMCs, B-cell-depleted T cells, or T cells were the source of the cDNA or gDNA that made up the material.

How the authors handled the data: Scientists estimated how many nucleated cells there were by amplifying reference gene primers. Sequenced by immunoSEQ multiplex PCR; TCRdb stores in-frame clones only, minus some. D and trimming come from the DNA, and the V and J calls and clone size come from that table. The data hold around 170,000 clones, with approximately 86% observed a single time. Unmatched junction bases numbered 7, after V lost 5 bases and J lost 2 bases. The CDR3 totals 15 residues. Germline-derived CDR1 and CDR2 are MNHEY and SMNVEV (reference sequence). The receptor's source is a man aged 50 to 60 with active or convalescent COVID-19. This rearrangement joins TRBV27 to TRBJ1-1, with 8 bases identical to TRBD1. The sequenced sample consisted of peripheral blood. CDR3 nucleotide sequence: TGTGCCAGCAGTCCCAGGGGGCTGGGCAACACTGAAGCTTTCTTT. It encodes CASSPRGLGNTEAFF.